The T cell receptor beta chain described here comes from a study of CD8+CD57+ T cells in acquired aplastic anemia. For the study at large: DNA per sorted CD4+ or CD8+ sample ranged 0.2 to 27.4 ug, averaging 3.2 ug.

Germline CDR1 SGHKS, CDR2 YYEKEE (reference sequence). The CDR3 runs to 16 residues. J lost 8 bases, V lost 3 bases, and 11 bases had no gene match. Points on this clonotype: Antigen specificity is unknown. A much larger clone differs from this one at a single base, so this may be a read error.

TCR beta VDJ combinations and CDR3 sequences were profiled from genomic DNA. TCRdb redid the calling of the reads with MiXCR, one entry per CDR3 protein. The table includes some 150,000 distinct CDR3 sequences, 35% to 50% detected once. Whole-study findings and limits: The CD8+ Simpson's diversity of patients and controls was not significantly different.

V and J are TRBV5-5 and TRBJ1-4, with TRBD1 matching 9 bases. Source material: sorted CD4+, CD8+, or CD8+CD57+ T cells (not recorded which) from PBMCs. The clonotype comes from a human donor in good health, serving as a control. CDR3 sequence (DNA): TGTGCCAGCAGCTCACAGCCGGACAGGGGCCAGGAAAAACTGTTTTTT. It yields the protein CASSSQPDRGQEKLFF. Combining the CDR3 with reference TRBV5-5 and TRBJ1-4 gives the whole variable domain DAGVTQSPTHLIKTRGQQVTLRCSPISGHKSVSWYQQVLGQGPQFIFQYYEKEERGRGNFPDRFSARQFPNYSSELNVNALLLGDSALYLCASSSQPDRGQEKLFFGSGTQLSVL.